Below are 24 T cell receptor beta chains sequenced from a single sample in a study of monozygotic twins with inflammatory bowel disease (dated by TCRdb to between 2018 and 2021). Library method: 5' RACE. The sequencer was an Illumina HiSeq 2500. Once TCRdb had reprocessed the reads, it stored one entry per CDR3 protein sequence and supplied no DNA. This sample's clone table shows 160,000 or so distinct CDR3 sequences. In total, the top ten clones hold roughly 2.4% of the sample. What was sequenced was blood. The receptors shown here come from a human donor with ulcerative colitis or Crohn's disease, or a healthy co-twin of an affected twin (not recorded which).

The chain links TRBV20-1 to TRBJ1-1; there is no DNA to check the TCRdb D call of TRBD1. CDR1 and CDR2 (germline): DFQATT, SNEGSKA (reference sequence). This CDR3 spans 15 amino acids. CDR3: CSALRDRGPNTEAFF.

The V and J genes are TRBV3-1 and TRBJ2-5. The CDR3 has 13 residues. The V gene's germline CDR1 is LGHDT and CDR2 YNNKEL (reference sequence). CDR3 loop: CASSQGRGGTQYF.

The V and J genes are TRBV3-1 and TRBJ1-2; TCRdb names TRBD1, which stays unverified in the absence of DNA. Germline values: CDR1 LGHDT, CDR2 YNNKEL (reference sequence). The CDR3 loop spans 15 amino acids. The CDR3 loop is CASSQGPGQGRGYTF.

The chain recombines TRBV20-1 with TRBJ2-1. The CDR3 spans 18 residues. CDR1 is DFQATT, CDR2 SNEGSKA, per germline (reference sequence). The CDR3 region is CSARYSRAEASSYNEQFF.

CDR3 residues: CASARRGDTGELFF. The chain joins TRBV5-1 to TRBJ2-2; checking the TCRdb D call of TRBD2 is not possible without DNA. The CDR3 is 14 residues long. Germline V CDR1 and CDR2: SGHRS, YFSETQ.

The chain couples TRBV7-6 to TRBJ1-2. CDR1 and CDR2 (germline): SGHVS, FNYEAQ. This CDR3 region has 15 residues. CDR3 protein: CASSLGLAQSYGYTF.

The J gene is TRBJ1-1, the V gene TRBV5-1; the TCRdb call, TRBD1, lacks DNA for checking. This CDR3 comprises 14 residues. Germline V gene sequence: CDR1 SGHRS, CDR2 YFSETQ. The CDR3 is CASSLEGQNTEAFF.

The rearrangement uses TRBV7-7 and TRBJ2-1; TCRdb returns TRBD2, unconfirmable since there is no DNA. CDR3 size: 16 residues. CDR1 and CDR2 (germline): SSHAT, FNYEAQ (reference sequence). Here the CDR3 reads CASSPGTSGLYNEQFF.

CDR3 sequence reads: CSLLGQQETQYF. V is TRBV29-1 and J is TRBJ2-5; without DNA, the TCRdb call of TRBD1 cannot be checked. Germline CDR1 SQVTM, CDR2 ANQGSEA. The CDR3 has 12 amino acids. Full variable domain (remainder filled in from reference TRBV29-1 and TRBJ2-5): SAVISQKPSRDICQRGTSLTIQCQVDSQVTMMFWYRQQPGQSLTLIATANQGSEATYESGFVIDKFPISRPNLTFSTLTVSNMSPEDSSIYLCSLLGQQETQYFGPGTRLLVL.

V gene TRBV6-5 combines with J gene TRBJ1-1; TCRdb names TRBD1, which stays unverified in the absence of DNA. CDR3 length: 15 residues. Looked up from germline, CDR1 is MNHEY and CDR2 is SVGAGI. The CDR3 protein is CASSDSTGMNTEAFF.

The chain is built from TRBV7-9 and TRBJ2-5; TCRdb reports TRBD2, a call that lacks DNA to check it against. CDR1 is SEHNR and CDR2 is FQNEAQ in the germline V gene (reference sequence). The CDR3 consists of 15 residues. CDR3 residues: CASSLVLAGVETQYF.

The chain employs TRBV12-3 or TRBV12-4 and TRBJ2-2; lacking DNA, the TRBD2 call made by TCRdb goes unchecked. The CDR3 has 15 residues. CDR3 residues: CASNREGLNTGELFF.

V and J are TRBV19 and TRBJ1-1; TCRdb gives TRBD1 as the D gene, but with no DNA this cannot be confirmed. This CDR3 has 15 residues. Germline CDR1 reads LNHDA; CDR2 reads SQIVND (reference sequence). CDR3 sequence reads: CASSKMTGTDTEAFF.

The rearrangement links TRBV7-8 to TRBJ1-5; absent DNA, TCRdb's TRBD1 call cannot be checked. The CDR3 extends over 13 amino acids. Germline assignment: CDR1 SGHVS and CDR2 FQNEAQ. The CDR3 is CASSPSPDQPQHF.

The chain has TRBV28 and TRBJ2-5; TCRdb designates TRBD2, a call that cannot be tested without DNA. This CDR3 has 14 residues. The germline gives CDR1 MDHEN, CDR2 SYDVKM. The CDR3 spells CASSFAGRGETQYF.

The chain recombines TRBV5-1 with TRBJ1-2; TCRdb's D call, TRBD1, is unchecked because there is no DNA. Per the germline V gene, CDR1 is SGHRS and CDR2 is YFSETQ. CDR3 length: 16 amino acids. Here the CDR3 reads CASSSTPTGSGYGYTF.

V usage is TRBV12-3 or TRBV12-4 and J usage is TRBJ1-5; with no DNA, the TCRdb D assignment of TRBD1 cannot be verified. The CDR3 spans 15 residues. The CDR3 here is CASSSYRDVNQPQHF.

V is TRBV2 and J is TRBJ1-4; TCRdb outputs TRBD1, but without DNA this stays unchecked. The germline V gene encodes CDR1 SNHLY and CDR2 FYNNEI. The length of the CDR3 is 19 residues. CDR3 region: CASSEALPGQGSPTEKLFF.

The chain carries TRBV11-2 and TRBJ1-1. The germline V gene has CDR1 SGHAT and CDR2 FQNNGV. This CDR3 comprises 14 residues. The CDR3 sequence is CASSTSDRNTEAFF.

This chain joins TRBV27 and TRBJ2-3; checking the TCRdb D call of TRBD2 is not possible without DNA. The CDR3 spans 16 residues. Germline-derived CDR1 and CDR2 are MNHEY and SMNVEV (reference sequence). CDR3 in amino acids: CASSFLSGGSTDTQYF.

The CDR3: CASRKTGTYEQYF. The chain employs TRBV6-1 and TRBJ2-7; TCRdb outputs TRBD1, but without DNA this stays unchecked. Germline V gene sequence: CDR1 MNHNS, CDR2 SASEGT. This CDR3 spans 13 amino acids.

This rearrangement joins TRBV11-2 to TRBJ2-5; no DNA is available, so the TRBD1 call from TCRdb remains unchecked. The CDR3 sequence is 13 residues long. Germline CDR1 and CDR2: SGHAT and FQNNGV. CDR3 sequence: CASSSGPKETQYF.

The V and J genes are TRBV11-3 and TRBJ1-1; TCRdb's D call of TRBD1 is untestable without DNA. The CDR3 has 18 amino acids. Germline-derived CDR1 and CDR2 are SGHNT and YENEEA. This chain's CDR3 is CASSSQDRGLISFTEAFF.

The chain combines TRBV20-1 with TRBJ1-5. In germline, CDR1 is DFQATT, CDR2 SNEGSKA (reference sequence). The length of the CDR3 is 12 residues. The CDR3: CSATRSNQPQHF.